This T cell receptor (beta chain) was sequenced for a study of shared clonotypes between healthy human individuals. This CDR3 is built from 15 residues. Trimming cost V 5 bases and J 3 bases, with 13 bases left between them. From germline, CDR1 is SGHTA and CDR2 FQGNSA. Every one of the donors was a Caucasian adult that lived in Nashville, Tennessee. Generated by immunoSEQ multiplex PCR, the TCRdb table keeps only in-frame clones and is missing some. This sample has approximately 2.3 million clones; approximately 93% occur once, and the top ten carry under 0.45%. The specimen sequenced was naive CD4+ T cells from PBMCs. Subset indicated: CD45RA+ positively selected. The TCR originated in a man between 18 and 29 years old in good health. Some clones in this sample may be carry-over from other donors' samples. V gene TRBV7-2 combines with J gene TRBJ1-4; D is perhaps TRBD1 (5 bases). Here the CDR3 DNA reads TGTGCCAGCAGCCCTCAGGGTGTCCCTAATGAAAAACTGTTTTTT. It is translated as CASSPQGVPNEKLFF.